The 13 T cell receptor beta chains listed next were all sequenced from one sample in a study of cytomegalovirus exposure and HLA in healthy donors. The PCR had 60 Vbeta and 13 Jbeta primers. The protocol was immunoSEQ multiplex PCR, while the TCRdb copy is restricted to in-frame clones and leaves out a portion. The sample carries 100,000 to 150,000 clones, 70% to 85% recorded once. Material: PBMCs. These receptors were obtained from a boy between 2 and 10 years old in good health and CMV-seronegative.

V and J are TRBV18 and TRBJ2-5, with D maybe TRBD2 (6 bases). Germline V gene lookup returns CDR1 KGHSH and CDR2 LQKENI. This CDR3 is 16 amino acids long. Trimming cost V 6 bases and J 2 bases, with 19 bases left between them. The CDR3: CASSPLGGAGQETQYF. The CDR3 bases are TGTGCCAGCTCTCCGCTGGGAGGAGCGGGTCAAGAGACCCAGTACTTC.

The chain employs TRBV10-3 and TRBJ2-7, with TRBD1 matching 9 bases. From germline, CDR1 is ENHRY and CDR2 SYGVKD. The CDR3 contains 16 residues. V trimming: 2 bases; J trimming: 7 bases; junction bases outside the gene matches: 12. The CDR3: CAISETGQGRPGEQYF. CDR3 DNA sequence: TGTGCCATCAGTGAGACAGGACAGGGGCGACCAGGGGAGCAGTACTTC.

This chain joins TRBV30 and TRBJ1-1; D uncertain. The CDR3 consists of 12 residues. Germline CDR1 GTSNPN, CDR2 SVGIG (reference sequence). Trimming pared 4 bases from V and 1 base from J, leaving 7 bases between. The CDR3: CAWMRRNTEAFF. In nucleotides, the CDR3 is TGTGCCTGGATGCGGAGGAACACTGAAGCTTTCTTT.

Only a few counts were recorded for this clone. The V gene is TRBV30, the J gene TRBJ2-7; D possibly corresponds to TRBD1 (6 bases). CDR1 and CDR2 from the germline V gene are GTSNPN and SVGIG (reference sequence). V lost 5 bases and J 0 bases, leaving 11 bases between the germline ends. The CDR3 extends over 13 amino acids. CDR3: CAWSLDSSYEQYF. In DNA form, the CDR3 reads TGTGCCTGGTCCCTGGACAGCTCCTACGAGCAGTACTTC.

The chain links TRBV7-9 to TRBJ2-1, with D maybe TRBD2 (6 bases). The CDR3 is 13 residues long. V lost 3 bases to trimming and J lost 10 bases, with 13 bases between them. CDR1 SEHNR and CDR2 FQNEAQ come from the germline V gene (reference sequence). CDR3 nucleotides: TGTGCCAGCAGCTTCCGGACAAGCGGGGAGCAGTTCTTC. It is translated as CASSFRTSGEQFF.

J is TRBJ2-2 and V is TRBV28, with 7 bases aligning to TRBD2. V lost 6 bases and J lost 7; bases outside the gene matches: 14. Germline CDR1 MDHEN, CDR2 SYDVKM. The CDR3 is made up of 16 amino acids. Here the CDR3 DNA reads TGTGCCAGCAGCCCCGTGGGGCGGGAGATGGGCGGGGAGCTGTTTTTT. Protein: CASSPVGREMGGELFF. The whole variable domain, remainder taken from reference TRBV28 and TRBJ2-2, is DVKVTQSSRYLVKRTGEKVFLECVQDMDHENMFWYRQDPGLGLRLIYFSYDVKMKEKGDIPEGYSVSREKKERFSLILESASTNQTSMYLCASSPVGREMGGELFFGEGSRLTVL.

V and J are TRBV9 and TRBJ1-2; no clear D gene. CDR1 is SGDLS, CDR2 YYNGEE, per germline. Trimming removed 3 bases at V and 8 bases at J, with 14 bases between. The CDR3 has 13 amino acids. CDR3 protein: CASSGEMLDGYTF. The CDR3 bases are TGTGCCAGCAGCGGTGAAATGCTAGACGGCTACACCTTC.

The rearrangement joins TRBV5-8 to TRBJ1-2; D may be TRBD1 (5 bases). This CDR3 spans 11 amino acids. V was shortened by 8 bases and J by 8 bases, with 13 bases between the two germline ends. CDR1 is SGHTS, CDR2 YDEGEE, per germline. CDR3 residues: CASNSAGGYTF. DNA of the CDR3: TGTGCCAGTAACTCCGCAGGGGGCTACACCTTC.

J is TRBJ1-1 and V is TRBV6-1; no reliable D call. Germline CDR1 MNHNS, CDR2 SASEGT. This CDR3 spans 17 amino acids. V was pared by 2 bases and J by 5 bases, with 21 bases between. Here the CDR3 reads CASSERRGPGVGTEAFF. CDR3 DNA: TGTGCCAGCAGTGAACGCCGCGGGCCGGGAGTGGGAACTGAAGCTTTCTTT.

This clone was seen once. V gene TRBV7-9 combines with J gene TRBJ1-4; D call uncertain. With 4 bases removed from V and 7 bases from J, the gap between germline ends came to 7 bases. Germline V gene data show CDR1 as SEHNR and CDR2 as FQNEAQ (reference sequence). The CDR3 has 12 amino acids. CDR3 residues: CASSSPSEKLFF. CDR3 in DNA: TGTGCCAGCAGCTCCCCGAGTGAAAAACTGTTTTTT. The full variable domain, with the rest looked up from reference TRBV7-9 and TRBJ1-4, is DTGVSQNPRHKITKRGQNVTFRCDPISEHNRLYWYRQTLGQGPEFLTYFQNEAQLEKSRLLSDRFSAERPKGSFSTLEIQRTEQGDSAMYLCASSSPSEKLFFGSGTQLSVL.

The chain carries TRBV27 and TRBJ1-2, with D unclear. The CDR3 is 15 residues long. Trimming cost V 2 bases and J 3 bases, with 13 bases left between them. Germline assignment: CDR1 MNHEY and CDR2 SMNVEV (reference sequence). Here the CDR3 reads CASSLHGVLDYGYTF. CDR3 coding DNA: TGTGCCAGCAGTTTACACGGGGTTTTGGACTATGGCTACACCTTC.

In nucleotides, the CDR3 is TGTGCCATCACGCCTAACAGGGGAGTGAGCTCCTACAATGAGCAGTTCTTC. This codes for CAITPNRGVSSYNEQFF. V usage is TRBV10-3 and J usage is TRBJ2-1; 7 bases align to TRBD1. The length of the CDR3 is 17 residues. Per the germline V gene, CDR1 is ENHRY and CDR2 is SYGVKD. Trimming cost V 7 bases and J 0 bases; bases outside gene matches: 12.

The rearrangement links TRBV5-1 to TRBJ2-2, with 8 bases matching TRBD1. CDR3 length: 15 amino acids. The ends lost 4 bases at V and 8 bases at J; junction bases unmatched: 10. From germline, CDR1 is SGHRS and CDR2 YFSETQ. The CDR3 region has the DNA TGCGCCAGCAGCCCCCCTGGACAGGGATGGGGGGAGCTGTTTTTT. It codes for CASSPPGQGWGELFF.